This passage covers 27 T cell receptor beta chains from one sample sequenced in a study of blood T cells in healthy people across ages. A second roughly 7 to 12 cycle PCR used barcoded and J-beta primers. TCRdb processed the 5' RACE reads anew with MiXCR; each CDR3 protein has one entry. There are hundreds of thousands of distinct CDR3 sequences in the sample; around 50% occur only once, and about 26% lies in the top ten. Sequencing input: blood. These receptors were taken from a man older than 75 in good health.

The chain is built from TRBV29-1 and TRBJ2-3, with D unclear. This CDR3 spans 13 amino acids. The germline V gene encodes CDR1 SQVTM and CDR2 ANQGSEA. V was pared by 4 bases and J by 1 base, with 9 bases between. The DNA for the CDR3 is TGCAGCGTTGGAGGTTTTGGCACAGATACGCAGTATTTT. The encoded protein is CSVGGFGTDTQYF.

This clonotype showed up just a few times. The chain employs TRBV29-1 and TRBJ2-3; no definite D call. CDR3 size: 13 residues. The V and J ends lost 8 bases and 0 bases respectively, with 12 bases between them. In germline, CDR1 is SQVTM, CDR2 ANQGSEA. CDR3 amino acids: CSLWHYSTDTQYF. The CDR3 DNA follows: TGCAGCTTATGGCACTATAGCACAGATACGCAGTATTTT.

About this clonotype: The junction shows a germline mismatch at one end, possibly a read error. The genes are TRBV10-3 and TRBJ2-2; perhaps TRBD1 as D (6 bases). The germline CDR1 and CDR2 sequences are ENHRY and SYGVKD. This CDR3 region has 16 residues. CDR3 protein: CAVGAGRGQSTGERFF. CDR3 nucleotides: TGTGCCGTGGGGGCAGGCAGGGGCCAATCCACCGGGGAGCGGTTTTTT.

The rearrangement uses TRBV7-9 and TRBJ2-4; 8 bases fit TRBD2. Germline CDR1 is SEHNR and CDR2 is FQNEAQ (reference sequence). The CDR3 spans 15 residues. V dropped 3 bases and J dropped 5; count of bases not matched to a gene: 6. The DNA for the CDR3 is TGTGCCAGCAGCTTCGGGACTAGAGGGGAAAACATTCAGTACTTC. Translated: CASSFGTRGENIQYF.

CDR3 amino acids: CASSTDPGQLGFRVYEQYF. The CDR3 DNA is TGTGCCAGCAGTACCGATCCAGGGCAACTAGGATTTAGGGTTTACGAGCAGTACTTC. The rearrangement links TRBV12-3 or TRBV12-4 to TRBJ2-7; tentatively, D is TRBD1 or TRBD2 (5 bases each). The V gene lost 5 bases and the J gene lost 4 bases, with 30 bases spanning the gap. CDR3 size: 19 residues.

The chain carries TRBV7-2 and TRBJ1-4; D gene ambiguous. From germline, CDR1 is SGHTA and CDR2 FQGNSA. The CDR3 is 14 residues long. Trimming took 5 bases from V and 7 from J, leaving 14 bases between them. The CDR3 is CASSQILEGEKLFF. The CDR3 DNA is TGTGCCAGCAGCCAGATACTGGAGGGTGAAAAACTGTTTTTT.

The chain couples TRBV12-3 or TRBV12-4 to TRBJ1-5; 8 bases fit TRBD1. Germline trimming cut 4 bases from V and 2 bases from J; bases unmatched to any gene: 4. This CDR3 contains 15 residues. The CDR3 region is CASSSTGAGNQPQHF. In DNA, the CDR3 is TGTGCCAGCAGTTCGACAGGGGCGGGCAATCAGCCCCAGCATTTT.

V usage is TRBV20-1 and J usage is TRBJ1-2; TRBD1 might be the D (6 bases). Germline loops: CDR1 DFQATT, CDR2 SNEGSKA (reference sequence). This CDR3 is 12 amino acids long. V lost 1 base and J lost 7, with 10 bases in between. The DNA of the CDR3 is TGCAGTGCTAGAGCAGGGGAGGGTGGCTACACCTTC. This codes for CSARAGEGGYTF.

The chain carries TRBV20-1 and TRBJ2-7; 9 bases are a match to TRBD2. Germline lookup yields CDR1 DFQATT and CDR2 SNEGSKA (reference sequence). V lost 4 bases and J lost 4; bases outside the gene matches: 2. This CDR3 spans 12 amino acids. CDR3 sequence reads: CSAKTSGYEQYF. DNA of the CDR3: TGCAGTGCTAAGACTAGCGGTTACGAGCAGTACTTC.

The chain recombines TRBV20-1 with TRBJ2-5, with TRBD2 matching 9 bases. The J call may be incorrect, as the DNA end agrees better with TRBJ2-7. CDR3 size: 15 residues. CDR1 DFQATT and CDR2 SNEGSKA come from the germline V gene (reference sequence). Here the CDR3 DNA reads TGCAGTGCTAGAGAGCTACCGGGACTAGCAGGCGAGCAGTACTTC. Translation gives CSARELPGLAGEQYF.

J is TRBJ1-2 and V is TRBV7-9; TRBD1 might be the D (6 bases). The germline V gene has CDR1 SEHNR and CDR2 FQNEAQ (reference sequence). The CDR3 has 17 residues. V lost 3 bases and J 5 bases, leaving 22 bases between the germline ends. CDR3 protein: CASSFNSGGRISYGYTF. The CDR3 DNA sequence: TGTGCCAGCAGCTTCAATTCTGGGGGGCGCATTTCTTATGGCTACACCTTC.

CDR3 residues: CASSPVGSRAKNIQYF. CDR3 in DNA: TGTGCCAGCAGCCCCGTTGGGAGCAGAGCCAAAAACATTCAGTACTTC. The rearrangement links TRBV3-1 to TRBJ2-4, with a tentative D call TRBD2 (5 bases). In germline, CDR1 is LGHDT, CDR2 YNNKEL (reference sequence). With 4 bases removed from V and 0 bases from J, the gap between germline ends came to 13 bases. This CDR3 is 16 amino acids long.

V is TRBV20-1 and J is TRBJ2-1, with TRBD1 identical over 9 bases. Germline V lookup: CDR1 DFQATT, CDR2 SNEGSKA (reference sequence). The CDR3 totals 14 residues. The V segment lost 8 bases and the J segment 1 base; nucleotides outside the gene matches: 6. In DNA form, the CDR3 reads TGCAGTCCGACCGACAGGGGGTCCTACAATGAGCAGTTCTTC. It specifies CSPTDRGSYNEQFF.

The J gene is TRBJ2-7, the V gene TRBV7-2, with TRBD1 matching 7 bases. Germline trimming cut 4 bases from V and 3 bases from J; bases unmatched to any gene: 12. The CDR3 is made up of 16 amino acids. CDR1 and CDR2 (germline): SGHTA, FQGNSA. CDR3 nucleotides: TGTGCCAGCAGCTCCCCAACGACAGGGAACCTCTACGAGCAGTACTTC. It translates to CASSSPTTGNLYEQYF.

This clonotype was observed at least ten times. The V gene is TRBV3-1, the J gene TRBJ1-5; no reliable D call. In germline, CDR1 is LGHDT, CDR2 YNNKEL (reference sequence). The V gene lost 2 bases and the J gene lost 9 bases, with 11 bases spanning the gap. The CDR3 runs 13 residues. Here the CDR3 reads CASSQLGRGPQHF. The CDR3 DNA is TGTGCCAGCAGCCAACTGGGTCGCGGGCCCCAGCATTTT.

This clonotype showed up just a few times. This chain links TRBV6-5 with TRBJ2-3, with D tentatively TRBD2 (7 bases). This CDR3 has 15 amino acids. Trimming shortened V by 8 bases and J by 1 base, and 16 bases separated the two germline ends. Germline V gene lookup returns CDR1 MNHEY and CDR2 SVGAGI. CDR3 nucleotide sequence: TGTGCCAGCTCACGGGGGGCACGGGGCACAGATACGCAGTATTTT. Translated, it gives CASSRGARGTDTQYF.

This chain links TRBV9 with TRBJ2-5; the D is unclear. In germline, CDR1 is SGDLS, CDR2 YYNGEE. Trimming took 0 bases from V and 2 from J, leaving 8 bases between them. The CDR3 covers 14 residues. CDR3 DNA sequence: TGTGCCAGCAGCGTAGAGACACATCAAGAGACCCAGTACTTC. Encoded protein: CASSVETHQETQYF.

CDR3 bases: TGCAGTGCCCCCGAGGGTGGGACCTCGGCCAATGAGCAGTACTTC. Protein product: CSAPEGGTSANEQYF. The chain carries TRBV20-1 and TRBJ2-5; D possibly matches TRBD1 or TRBD2 (5 bases each). Trimming left V 6 bases short and J 11 bases short, with 28 bases between. This CDR3 has 15 residues. The V gene's germline CDR1 is DFQATT and CDR2 SNEGSKA (reference sequence).

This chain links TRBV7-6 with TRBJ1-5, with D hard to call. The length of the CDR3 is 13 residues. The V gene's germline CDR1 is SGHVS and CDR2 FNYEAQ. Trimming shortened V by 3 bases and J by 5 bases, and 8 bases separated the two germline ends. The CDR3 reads CASSLDDYQPQHF. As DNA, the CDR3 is TGTGCCAGCAGCTTGGATGATTATCAGCCCCAGCATTTT.

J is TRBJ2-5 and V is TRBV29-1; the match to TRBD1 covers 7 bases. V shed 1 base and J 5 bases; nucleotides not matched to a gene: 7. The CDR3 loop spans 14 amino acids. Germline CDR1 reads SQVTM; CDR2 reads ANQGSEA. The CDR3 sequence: CSVEVGDRGETQYF. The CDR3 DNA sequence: TGCAGCGTTGAAGTCGGGGACAGAGGGGAGACCCAGTACTTC.

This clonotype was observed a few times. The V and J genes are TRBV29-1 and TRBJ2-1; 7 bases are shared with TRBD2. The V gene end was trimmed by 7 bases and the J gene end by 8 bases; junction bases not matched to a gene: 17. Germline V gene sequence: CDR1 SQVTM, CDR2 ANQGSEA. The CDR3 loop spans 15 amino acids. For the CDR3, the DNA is TGCAGCGCGTTCGGGGGGAAGGTTATGTTCGATGAGCAGTTCTTC. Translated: CSAFGGKVMFDEQFF.

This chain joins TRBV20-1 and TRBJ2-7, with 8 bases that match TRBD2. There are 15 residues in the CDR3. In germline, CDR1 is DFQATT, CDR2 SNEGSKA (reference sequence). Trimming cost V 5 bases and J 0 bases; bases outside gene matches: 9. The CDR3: CSAPSLSGDSYEQYF. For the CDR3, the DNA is TGCAGTGCTCCTTCGCTTAGCGGGGACTCCTACGAGCAGTACTTC.

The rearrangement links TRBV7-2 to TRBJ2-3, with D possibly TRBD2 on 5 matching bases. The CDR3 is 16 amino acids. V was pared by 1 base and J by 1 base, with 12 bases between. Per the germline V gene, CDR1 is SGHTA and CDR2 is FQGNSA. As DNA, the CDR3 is TGTGCCAGCAGCTTAGTAGGCGACGGGGGCACAGATACGCAGTATTTT. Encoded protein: CASSLVGDGGTDTQYF.

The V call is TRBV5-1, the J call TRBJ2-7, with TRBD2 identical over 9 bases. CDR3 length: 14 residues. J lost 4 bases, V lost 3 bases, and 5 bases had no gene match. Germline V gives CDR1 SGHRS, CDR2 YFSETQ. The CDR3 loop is CASSYASGTYEQYF. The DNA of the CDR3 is TGCGCCAGCAGCTATGCTAGCGGGACTTACGAGCAGTACTTC.

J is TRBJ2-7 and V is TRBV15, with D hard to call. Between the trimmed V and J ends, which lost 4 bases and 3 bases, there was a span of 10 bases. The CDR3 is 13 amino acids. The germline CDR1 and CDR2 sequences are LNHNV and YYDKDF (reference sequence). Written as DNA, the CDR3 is TGTGCCACCAGCATTCGGGTGGACTACGAGCAGTACTTC. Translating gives CATSIRVDYEQYF. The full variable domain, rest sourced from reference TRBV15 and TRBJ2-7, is DAMVIQNPRYQVTQFGKPVTLSCSQTLNHNVMYWYQQKSSQAPKLLFHYYDKDFNNEADTPDNFQSRRPNTSFCFLDIRSPGLGDTAMYLCATSIRVDYEQYFGPGTRLTVT.

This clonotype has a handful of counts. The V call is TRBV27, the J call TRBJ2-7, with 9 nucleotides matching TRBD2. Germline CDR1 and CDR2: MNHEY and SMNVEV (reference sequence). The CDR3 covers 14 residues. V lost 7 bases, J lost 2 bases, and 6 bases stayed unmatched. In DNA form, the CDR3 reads TGTGCCAGCAAGGGACTAGCTCGCACCTACGAGCAGTACTTC. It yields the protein CASKGLARTYEQYF.

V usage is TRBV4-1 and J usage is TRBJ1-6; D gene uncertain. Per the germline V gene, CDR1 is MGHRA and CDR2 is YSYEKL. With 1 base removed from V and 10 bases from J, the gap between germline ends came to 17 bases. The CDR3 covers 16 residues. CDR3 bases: TGCGCCAGCAGCCAAGGCCTCCGGGAATGGTACTCACCCCTCCACTTT. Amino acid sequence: CASSQGLREWYSPLHF.